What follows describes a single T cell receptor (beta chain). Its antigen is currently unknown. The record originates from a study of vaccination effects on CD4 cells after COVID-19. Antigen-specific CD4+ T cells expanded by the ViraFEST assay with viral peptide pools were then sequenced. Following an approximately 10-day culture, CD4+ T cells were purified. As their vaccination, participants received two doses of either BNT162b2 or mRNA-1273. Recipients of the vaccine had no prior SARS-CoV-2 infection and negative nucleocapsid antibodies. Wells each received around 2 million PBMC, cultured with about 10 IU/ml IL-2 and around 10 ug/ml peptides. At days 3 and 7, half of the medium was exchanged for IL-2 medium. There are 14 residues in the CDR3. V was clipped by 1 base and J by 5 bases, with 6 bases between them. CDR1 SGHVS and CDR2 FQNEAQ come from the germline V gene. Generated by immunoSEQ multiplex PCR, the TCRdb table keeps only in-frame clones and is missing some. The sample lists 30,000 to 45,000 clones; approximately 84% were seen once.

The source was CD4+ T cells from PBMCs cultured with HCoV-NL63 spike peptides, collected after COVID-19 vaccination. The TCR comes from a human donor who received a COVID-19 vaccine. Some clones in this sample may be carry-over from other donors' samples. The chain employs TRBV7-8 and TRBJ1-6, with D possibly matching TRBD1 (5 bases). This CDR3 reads CASSLVGDNSPLHF. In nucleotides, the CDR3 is TGTGCCAGCAGCTTAGTGGGGGATAATTCACCCCTCCACTTT.